The TCR beta chain under discussion was sequenced for a study of blood T cell repertoires in COVID-19. As for the study in general: The United States, Italy and Spain supplied acute and convalescent COVID-19 samples. Sources were T cells, B-cell-depleted T cells, or PBMCs; the material itself was cDNA or gDNA.

TCRdb keeps only in-frame clones here, not all; method: immunoSEQ multiplex PCR. This repertoire shows over 200,000 clones, approximately 91% found once; its top ten account for 0.95% to 1.5%. The TCR originated in a human donor in a cohort exposed to, infected with or recovered from COVID-19 (not recorded which). The donor label of this sample is uncertain. Sequencing input: PBMCs or T cells enriched from blood (not recorded which).

CDR3 DNA: TGTGCCAGCAGCCGCGAGGGAATAGGCACAGATACGCAGTATTTT. Translating gives CASSREGIGTDTQYF. This chain connects TRBV6-4 to TRBJ2-3; TRBD2 is a possible D gene (5 bases). CDR3 length equals 15 residues. CDR1 MRHNA and CDR2 SNTAGT come from the germline V gene. V lost 6 bases, J lost 1 base, and 14 bases lay in between.